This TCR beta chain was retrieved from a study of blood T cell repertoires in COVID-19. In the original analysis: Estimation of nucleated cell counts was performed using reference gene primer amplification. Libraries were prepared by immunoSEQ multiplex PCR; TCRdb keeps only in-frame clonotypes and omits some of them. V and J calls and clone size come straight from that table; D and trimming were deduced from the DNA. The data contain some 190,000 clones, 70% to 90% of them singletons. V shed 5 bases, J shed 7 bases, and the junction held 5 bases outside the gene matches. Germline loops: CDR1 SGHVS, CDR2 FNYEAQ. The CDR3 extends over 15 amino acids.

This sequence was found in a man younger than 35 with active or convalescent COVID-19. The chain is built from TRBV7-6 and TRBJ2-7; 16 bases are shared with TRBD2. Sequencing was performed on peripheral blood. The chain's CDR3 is CASSPGLAGGLEQYF. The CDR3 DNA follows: TGTGCCAGCAGCCCGGGACTAGCGGGAGGGCTTGAGCAGTACTTC.